The clone carrying this T cell receptor (beta chain) was seen more than once but under ten times. The antigen remains unidentified. Sequenced by immunoSEQ multiplex PCR; TCRdb stores in-frame clones only, minus some. The sample lists roughly 2,000,000 clones, about 93% occurring once. This record comes from a study of shared clonotypes between healthy human individuals. Overall study findings and caveats: Several donors held 5% to 5.5% of naive CD4 clonotypes in common.

Naive-designated CD8 cells lacked CD45RO, were positively enriched for CCR7, and omitted terminally differentiated effector memory CD45RA+ cells. The V segment lost 4 bases and the J segment 3 bases; nucleotides outside the gene matches: 6. Germline V gene sequence: CDR1 LNHDA, CDR2 SQIVND (reference sequence). The CDR3 has 15 residues. Sequenced sample: naive CD8+ T cells from PBMCs. The source of this sequence is a man younger than 35 in good health. Some clones in this sample may be carry-over from other donors' samples. The chain uses TRBV19 and TRBJ2-7; 10 positions agree with TRBD1. CDR3 coding DNA: TGTGCCAGTAGTAGCCGGGACAGGGGTTTCTACGAGCAGTACTTC. It is translated as CASSSRDRGFYEQYF.